The text below deals with one TCR beta chain. The table came from immunoSEQ multiplex PCR; TCRdb's copy has only in-frame clones and leaves some out. The sample lists some 97,000 clones, around 88% occurring once. V shed 3 bases and J 6 bases; nucleotides not matched to a gene: 17. The CDR3 spans 19 residues. From germline, CDR1 is KGHDR and CDR2 SFDVKD. This sample was taken from a study of blood T cell repertoires in COVID-19. The chain has TRBV24-1 and TRBJ2-2, with 8 bases aligning to TRBD2. Material for sequencing was peripheral blood. This receptor was obtained from a human donor in a cohort sampled during active COVID-19. CDR3 region: CATSDPNSVGLGGPGELFF. DNA of the CDR3: TGTGCCACCAGTGATCCTAACTCCGTGGGACTAGGGGGTCCCGGGGAGCTGTTTTTT.